This passage covers 15 T cell receptor beta chains from one sample sequenced in a study of cytomegalovirus exposure and HLA in healthy donors. Amplification used 60 Vbeta primers and 13 Jbeta primers. Sequencing used immunoSEQ multiplex PCR; TCRdb keeps in-frame clones, though not all of them. The data contain about 140,000 clones, 61% of them singletons. Sequencing was carried out using PBMCs. The receptors derive from a male donor in good health and CMV-seronegative.

CDR3 residues: CASCRTAPYEQYF. The CDR3 coding sequence is TGTGCCAGCTGCCGGACTGCCCCCTACGAGCAGTACTTC. V and J are TRBV7-2 and TRBJ2-7; D perhaps matches TRBD2 (5 bases). The germline V gene has CDR1 SGHTA and CDR2 FQGNSA. V lost 8 bases, J lost 2 bases, and 13 bases lay in between. The CDR3 spans 13 residues.

CDR3 residues: CASSQDLNTLRGWETQYF. CDR3 DNA: TGCGCCAGCAGCCAAGATCTTAACACTCTAAGGGGGTGGGAGACCCAGTACTTC. The V and J genes are TRBV4-3 and TRBJ2-5; D is perhaps TRBD1 (6 bases). Germline CDR1 LGHNA, CDR2 YSLEER. With 0 bases removed from V and 5 bases from J, the gap between germline ends came to 22 bases. There are 18 residues in the CDR3.

J is TRBJ2-1 and V is TRBV7-8; TRBD2 agrees at 8 bases. This CDR3 region has 17 residues. Germline lookup yields CDR1 SGHVS and CDR2 FQNEAQ. With V trimmed by 2 bases and J by 9 bases, 15 bases remained unmatched. DNA of the CDR3: TGTGCCAGCAGCTTACCAGAACTAGCGGCCCGGATTCGTGAGCAGTTCTTC. Residues: CASSLPELAARIREQFF.

The chain joins TRBV7-2 to TRBJ1-6; 9 bases match TRBD1. The CDR3 has 15 residues. Germline-derived CDR1 and CDR2 are SGHTA and FQGNSA. V shed 5 bases, J shed 4 bases, and the junction held 3 bases outside the gene matches. CDR3 in DNA: TGTGCCAGCAGCCTGGGACAGGGATATAATTCACCCCTCCACTTT. Encoded protein: CASSLGQGYNSPLHF.

The chain employs TRBV4-1 and TRBJ2-5; D is possibly TRBD2 (5 bases). Germline CDR1 reads MGHRA; CDR2 reads YSYEKL. Trimming shortened V by 1 base and J by 4 bases, and 10 bases separated the two germline ends. The CDR3 is 14 amino acids. In DNA, the CDR3 is TGCGCCAGCAGCCAAGTTTTAGCGCCAGAGACCCAGTACTTC. It specifies CASSQVLAPETQYF.

This sequence joins TRBV5-6 and TRBJ1-2; TRBD1 is a possible D gene (5 bases). Germline lookup yields CDR1 SGHDT and CDR2 YYEEEE. V was clipped by 4 bases and J by 4 bases, with 20 bases between them. This CDR3 has 16 residues. CDR3 nucleotide sequence: TGTGCCAGCAGCCAATTACTTCCGACAGCAAGCTATGGCTACACCTTC. Translation: CASSQLLPTASYGYTF.

The table lists this clone with a few counts. The V call is TRBV10-3, the J call TRBJ1-1; no clear D. Germline loops: CDR1 ENHRY, CDR2 SYGVKD. The CDR3 is 12 residues long. Trimming left V 6 bases short and J 11 bases short, with 16 bases between. CDR3 in amino acids: CAIRAAQTEAFF. The CDR3 DNA reads TGTGCCATCAGGGCAGCGCAGACGGAGGCTTTCTTT.

The V gene is TRBV29-1, the J gene TRBJ1-5; D is unclear. V was trimmed by 7 bases and J by 5 bases, leaving 15 bases between them. The CDR3 loop spans 13 amino acids. The germline V gene encodes CDR1 SQVTM and CDR2 ANQGSEA. The CDR3 nucleotides read TGCAGCGCCCAGCTCGGGGTGGATCAGCCCCAGCATTTT. Translated: CSAQLGVDQPQHF.

The chain is built from TRBV5-1 and TRBJ2-2; 10 nucleotides match TRBD2. The CDR3 has 17 amino acids. The junction had 12 bases not matched to a gene; V was cut back by 4 bases and J by 6 bases. CDR1 is SGHRS and CDR2 is YFSETQ in the germline V gene. The DNA of the CDR3 is TGCGCCAGCAGCCCAGGCAGTAGCGGGGGGAGTGCCGGGGAGCTGTTTTTT. Amino acids: CASSPGSSGGSAGELFF.

The V call is TRBV7-2, the J call TRBJ1-1; unclear D gene. The length of the CDR3 is 15 residues. V was shortened by 1 base and J by 1 base, with 10 bases between the two germline ends. Germline-derived CDR1 and CDR2 are SGHTA and FQGNSA. The CDR3 nucleotides read TGTGCCAGCAGCTTAGTATGGGCCGCGAACACTGAAGCTTTCTTT. This codes for CASSLVWAANTEAFF.

This chain joins TRBV19 and TRBJ2-1; 7 nucleotides match TRBD2. Germline V lookup: CDR1 LNHDA, CDR2 SQIVND (reference sequence). The CDR3 spans 14 residues. J was trimmed by 4 bases and V by 5 bases; bases with no gene match: 5. The CDR3, as DNA: TGTGCCAGTAGTGAGAATAGCGGGTACAATGAGCAGTTCTTC. Translated: CASSENSGYNEQFF.

The chain has TRBV5-8 and TRBJ2-5; TRBD2 agrees at 8 bases. CDR3 length: 14 amino acids. The ends lost 4 bases at V and 5 bases at J; junction bases unmatched: 7. Germline V gene lookup returns CDR1 SGHTS and CDR2 YDEGEE. The CDR3 loop is CASSQRGSRETQYF. The CDR3 DNA sequence: TGTGCCAGCAGCCAGCGGGGGTCCCGTGAGACCCAGTACTTC.

In this sample, this clone turned up once. The rearrangement links TRBV15 to TRBJ1-4; perhaps TRBD1 as D (5 bases). The germline V and J ends were trimmed by 1 base and 4 bases, with 10 bases remaining between them. There are 15 residues in the CDR3. Germline V CDR1 and CDR2: LNHNV, YYDKDF (reference sequence). The CDR3 bases are TGTGCCACCAGCAGAGTACAGGTGTTTAATGAAAAACTGTTTTTT. Its translation: CATSRVQVFNEKLFF.

The chain links TRBV28 to TRBJ2-7, with no clear D. This CDR3 has 17 residues. Germline CDR1 reads MDHEN; CDR2 reads SYDVKM. V dropped 3 bases and J dropped 2 bases, with 20 bases sitting between them. CDR3 sequence: CASSFSPSLKTPYEQYF. The CDR3, as DNA: TGTGCCAGCAGTTTTTCCCCCTCACTCAAAACCCCCTACGAGCAGTACTTC. The full variable domain, with the rest looked up from reference TRBV28 and TRBJ2-7, is DVKVTQSSRYLVKRTGEKVFLECVQDMDHENMFWYRQDPGLGLRLIYFSYDVKMKEKGDIPEGYSVSREKKERFSLILESASTNQTSMYLCASSFSPSLKTPYEQYFGPGTRLTVT.

The rearrangement uses TRBV6-5 and TRBJ1-2, with D possibly matching TRBD1 (6 bases). Germline V CDR1 and CDR2: MNHEY, SVGAGI. The CDR3 spans 13 residues. Deletions cut 4 bases from V and 4 bases from J, with 10 bases between. The CDR3 loop reads CASSFGQSYGYTF. The DNA of the CDR3 is TGTGCCAGCAGTTTCGGACAGAGCTATGGCTACACCTTC.